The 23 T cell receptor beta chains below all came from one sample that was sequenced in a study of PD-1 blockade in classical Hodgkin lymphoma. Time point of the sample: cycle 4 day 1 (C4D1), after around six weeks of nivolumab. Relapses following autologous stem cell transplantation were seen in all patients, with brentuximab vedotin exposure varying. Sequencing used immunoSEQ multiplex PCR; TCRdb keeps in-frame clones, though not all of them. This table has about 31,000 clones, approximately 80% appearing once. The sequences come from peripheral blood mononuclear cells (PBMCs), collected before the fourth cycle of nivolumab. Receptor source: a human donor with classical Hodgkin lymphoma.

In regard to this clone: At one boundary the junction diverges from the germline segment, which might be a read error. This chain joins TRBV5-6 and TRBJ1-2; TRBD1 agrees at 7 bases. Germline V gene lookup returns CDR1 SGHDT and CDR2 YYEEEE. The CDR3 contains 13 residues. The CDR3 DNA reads TGTGCCAGCAGTTTGGACAGGAGATATGGCTACACCTTC. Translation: CASSLDRRYGYTF. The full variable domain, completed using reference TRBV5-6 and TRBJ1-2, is DAGVTQSPTHLIKTRGQQVTLRCSPKSGHDTVSWYQQALGQGPQFIFQYYEEEERQRGNFPDRFSGHQFPNYSSELNVNALLLGDSALYLCASSLDRRYGYTFGSGTRLTVV.

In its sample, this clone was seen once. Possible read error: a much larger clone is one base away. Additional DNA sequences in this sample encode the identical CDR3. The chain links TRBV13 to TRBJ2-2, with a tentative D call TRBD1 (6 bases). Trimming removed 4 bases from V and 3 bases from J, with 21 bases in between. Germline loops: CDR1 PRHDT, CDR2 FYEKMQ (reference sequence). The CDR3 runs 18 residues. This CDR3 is CASSSNIYLTGDTGELFF. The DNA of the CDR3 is TGTGCCAGCAGCTCTAACATATACCTGACAGGCGACACCGGGGAGCTGTTTTTT.

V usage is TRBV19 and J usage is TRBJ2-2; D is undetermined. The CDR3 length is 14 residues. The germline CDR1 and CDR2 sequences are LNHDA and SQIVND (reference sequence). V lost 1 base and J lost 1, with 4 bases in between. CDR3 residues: CASSIGQNTGELFF. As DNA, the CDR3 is TGTGCCAGTAGTATAGGGCAGAACACCGGGGAGCTGTTTTTT. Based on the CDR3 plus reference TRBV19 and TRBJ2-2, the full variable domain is DGGITQSPKYLFRKEGQNVTLSCEQNLNHDAMYWYRQDPGQGLRLIYYSQIVNDFQKGDIAEGYSVSREKKESFPLTVTSAQKNPTAFYLCASSIGQNTGELFFGEGSRLTVL.

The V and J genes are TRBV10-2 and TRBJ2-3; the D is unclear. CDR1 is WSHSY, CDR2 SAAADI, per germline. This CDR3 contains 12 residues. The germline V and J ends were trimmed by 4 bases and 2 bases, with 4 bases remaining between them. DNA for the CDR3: TGCGCCAGCAGTGCATACACAGATACGCAGTATTTT. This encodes CASSAYTDTQYF.

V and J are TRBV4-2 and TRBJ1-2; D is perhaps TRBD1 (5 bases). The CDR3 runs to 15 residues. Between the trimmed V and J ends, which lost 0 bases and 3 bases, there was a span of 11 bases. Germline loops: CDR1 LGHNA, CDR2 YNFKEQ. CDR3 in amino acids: CASSQDQGSYYGYTF. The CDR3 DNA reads TGTGCCAGCAGCCAAGACCAGGGAAGTTACTATGGCTACACCTTC.

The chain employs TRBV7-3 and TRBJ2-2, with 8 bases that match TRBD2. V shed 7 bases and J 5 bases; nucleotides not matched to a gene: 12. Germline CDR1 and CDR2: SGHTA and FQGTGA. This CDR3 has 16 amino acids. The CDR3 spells CASTLNPGGRTGELFF. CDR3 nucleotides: TGTGCCAGCACCCTGAACCCGGGGGGGCGGACCGGGGAGCTGTTTTTT. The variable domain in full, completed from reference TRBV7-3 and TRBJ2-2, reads GAGVSQTPSNKVTEKGKYVELRCDPISGHTALYWYRQSLGQGPEFLIYFQGTGAADDSGLPNDRFFAVRPEGSVSTLKIQRTERGDSAVYLCASTLNPGGRTGELFFGEGSRLTVL.

This CDR3 reads CASSLTPTGTQYF. CDR3 bases: TGTGCCAGCAGCTTAACGCCGACCGGGACCCAGTACTTC. V gene TRBV7-3 combines with J gene TRBJ2-5; D not resolved. Germline CDR1 reads SGHTA; CDR2 reads FQGTGA. The CDR3 has 13 residues. The ends were cut back, 0 bases at V and 7 bases at J, with 9 bases in the middle.

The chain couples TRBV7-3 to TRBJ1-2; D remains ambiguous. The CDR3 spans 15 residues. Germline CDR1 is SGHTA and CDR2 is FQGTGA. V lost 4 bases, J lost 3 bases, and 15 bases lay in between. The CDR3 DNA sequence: TGTGCCAGCAGCTCCACCCCGACGGAGCACTATGGCTACACCTTC. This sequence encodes CASSSTPTEHYGYTF. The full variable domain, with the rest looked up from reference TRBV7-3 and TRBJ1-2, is GAGVSQTPSNKVTEKGKYVELRCDPISGHTALYWYRQSLGQGPEFLIYFQGTGAADDSGLPNDRFFAVRPEGSVSTLKIQRTERGDSAVYLCASSSTPTEHYGYTFGSGTRLTVV.

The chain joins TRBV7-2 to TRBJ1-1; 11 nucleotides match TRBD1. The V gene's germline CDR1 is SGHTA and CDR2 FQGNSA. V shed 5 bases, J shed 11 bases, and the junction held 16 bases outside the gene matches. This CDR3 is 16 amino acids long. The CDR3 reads CASSVLQGGQGEEAFF. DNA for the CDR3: TGTGCCAGCAGCGTACTCCAGGGGGGACAGGGGGAGGAGGCTTTCTTT.

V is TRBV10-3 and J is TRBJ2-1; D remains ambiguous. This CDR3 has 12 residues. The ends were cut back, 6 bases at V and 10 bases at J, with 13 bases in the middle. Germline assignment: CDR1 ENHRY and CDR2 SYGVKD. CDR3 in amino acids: CAIRTLGTEQFF. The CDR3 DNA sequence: TGTGCCATCAGGACGCTTGGTACAGAGCAGTTCTTC.

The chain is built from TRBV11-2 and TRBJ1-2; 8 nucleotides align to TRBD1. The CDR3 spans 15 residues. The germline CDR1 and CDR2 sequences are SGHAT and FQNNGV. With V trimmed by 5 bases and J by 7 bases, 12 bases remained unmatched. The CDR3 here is CASSLSPDRERGYTF. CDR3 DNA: TGTGCCAGCAGCCTTTCTCCGGACAGGGAGCGTGGCTACACCTTC. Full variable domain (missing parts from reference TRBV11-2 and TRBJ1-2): EAGVAQSPRYKIIEKRQSVAFWCNPISGHATLYWYQQILGQGPKLLIQFQNNGVVDDSQLPKDRFSAERLKGVDSTLKIQPAKLEDSAVYLCASSLSPDRERGYTFGSGTRLTVV.

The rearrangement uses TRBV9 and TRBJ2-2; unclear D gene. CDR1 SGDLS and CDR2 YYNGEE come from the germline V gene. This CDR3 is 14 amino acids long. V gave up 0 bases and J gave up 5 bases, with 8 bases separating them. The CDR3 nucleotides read TGTGCCAGCAGCGTAGTAGGTGGAACCGGGGAGCTGTTTTTT. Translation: CASSVVGGTGELFF.

CDR3 sequence: CASSLVTANYGYTF. CDR3 sequence (DNA): TGTGCCAGCAGCTTGGTGACAGCTAACTATGGCTACACCTTC. The V and J genes are TRBV5-6 and TRBJ1-2, with D perhaps matching TRBD1 (5 bases). The V end lost 0 bases, the J end lost 0 bases, and 6 bases lay between the germline ends. The CDR3 spans 14 residues. Per germline, CDR1 SGHDT and CDR2 YYEEEE.

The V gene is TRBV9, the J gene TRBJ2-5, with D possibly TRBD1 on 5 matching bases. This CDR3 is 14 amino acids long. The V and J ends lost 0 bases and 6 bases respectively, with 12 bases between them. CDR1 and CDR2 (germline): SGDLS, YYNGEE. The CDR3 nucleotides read TGTGCCAGCAGCGTAGATGGGGCAGGACAGACCCAGTACTTC. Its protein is CASSVDGAGQTQYF.

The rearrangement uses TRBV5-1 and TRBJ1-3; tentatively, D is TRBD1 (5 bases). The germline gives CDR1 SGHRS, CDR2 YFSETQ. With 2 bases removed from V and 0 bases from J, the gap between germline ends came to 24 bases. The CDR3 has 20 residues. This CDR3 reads CASSFAGLPPQGSSGNTIYF. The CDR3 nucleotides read TGCGCCAGCAGCTTTGCAGGGCTACCACCCCAAGGGAGCTCTGGAAACACCATATATTTT.

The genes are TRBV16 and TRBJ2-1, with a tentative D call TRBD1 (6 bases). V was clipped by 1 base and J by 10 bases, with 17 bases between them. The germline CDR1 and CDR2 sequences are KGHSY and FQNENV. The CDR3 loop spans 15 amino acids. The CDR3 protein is CASSQFAAGASEQFF. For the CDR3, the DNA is TGTGCCAGCAGCCAATTTGCGGCAGGGGCATCCGAGCAGTTCTTC.

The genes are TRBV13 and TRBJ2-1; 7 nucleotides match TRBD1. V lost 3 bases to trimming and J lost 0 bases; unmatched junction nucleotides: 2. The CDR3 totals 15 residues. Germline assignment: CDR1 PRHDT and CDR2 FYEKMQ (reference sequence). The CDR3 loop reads CASSFTGASYNEQFF. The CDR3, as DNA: TGTGCCAGCAGCTTCACAGGGGCCTCCTACAATGAGCAGTTCTTC.

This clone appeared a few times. Here the CDR3 DNA reads TGCGCCAGCAGCCAAGGTGTCCATAAACGGGAAGAAGCTTTCTTT. It encodes CASSQGVHKREEAFF. The rearrangement links TRBV4-1 to TRBJ1-1; no definite D call. With 1 base removed from V and 8 bases from J, the gap between germline ends came to 17 bases. CDR1 MGHRA and CDR2 YSYEKL come from the germline V gene. This CDR3 has 15 residues.

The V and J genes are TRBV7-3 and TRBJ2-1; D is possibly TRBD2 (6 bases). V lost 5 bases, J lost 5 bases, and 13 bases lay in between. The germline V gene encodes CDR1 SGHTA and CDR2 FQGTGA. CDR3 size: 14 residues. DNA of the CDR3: TGTGCCAGCAGCGTCCGGGGGTTCCACAATGAGCAGTTCTTC. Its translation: CASSVRGFHNEQFF.

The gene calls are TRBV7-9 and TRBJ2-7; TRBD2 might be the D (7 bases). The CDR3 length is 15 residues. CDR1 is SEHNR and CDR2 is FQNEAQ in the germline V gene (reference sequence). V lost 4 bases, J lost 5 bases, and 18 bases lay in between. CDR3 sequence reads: CASSSLGGGRDEQYF. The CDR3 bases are TGTGCCAGCAGCTCCCTTGGGGGGGGCAGGGACGAGCAGTACTTC.

The CDR3 coding sequence is TGTGCCAGCAGCTTAGCTCGCGGTCAGCCCCAGCATTTT. Protein product: CASSLARGQPQHF. The gene calls are TRBV11-2 and TRBJ1-5; D not resolved. The V and J ends lost 1 base and 6 bases respectively, with 7 bases between them. Germline CDR1 and CDR2: SGHAT and FQNNGV. CDR3 size: 13 residues. Using reference TRBV11-2 and TRBJ1-5 for the parts outside the CDR3, the full variable domain is EAGVAQSPRYKIIEKRQSVAFWCNPISGHATLYWYQQILGQGPKLLIQFQNNGVVDDSQLPKDRFSAERLKGVDSTLKIQPAKLEDSAVYLCASSLARGQPQHFGDGTRLSIL.

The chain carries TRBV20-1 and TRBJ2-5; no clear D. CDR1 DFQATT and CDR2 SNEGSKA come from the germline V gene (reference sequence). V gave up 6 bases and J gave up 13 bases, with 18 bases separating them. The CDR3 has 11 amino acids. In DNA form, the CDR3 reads TGCAGTGCGCCGACTGACACTGCTGCGTACTTC. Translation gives CSAPTDTAAYF.

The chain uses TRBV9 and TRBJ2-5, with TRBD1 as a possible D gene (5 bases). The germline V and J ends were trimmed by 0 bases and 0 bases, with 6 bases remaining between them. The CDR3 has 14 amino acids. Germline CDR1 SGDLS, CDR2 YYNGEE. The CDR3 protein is CASSVEGNQETQYF. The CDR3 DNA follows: TGTGCCAGCAGCGTAGAGGGGAACCAAGAGACCCAGTACTTC.